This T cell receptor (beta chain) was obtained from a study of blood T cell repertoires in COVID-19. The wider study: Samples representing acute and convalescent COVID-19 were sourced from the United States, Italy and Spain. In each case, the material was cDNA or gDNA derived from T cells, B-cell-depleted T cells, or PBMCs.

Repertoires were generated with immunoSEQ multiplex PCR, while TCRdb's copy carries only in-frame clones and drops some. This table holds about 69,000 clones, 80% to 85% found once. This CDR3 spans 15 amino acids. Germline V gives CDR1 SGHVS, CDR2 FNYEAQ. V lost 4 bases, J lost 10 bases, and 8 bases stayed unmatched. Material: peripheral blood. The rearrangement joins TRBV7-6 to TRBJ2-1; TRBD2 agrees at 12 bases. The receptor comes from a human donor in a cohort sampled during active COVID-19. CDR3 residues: CASSSTTSGGTEQFF. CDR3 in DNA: TGTGCCAGCAGCTCCACCACTAGCGGGGGGACGGAGCAGTTCTTC.